The 9 T cell receptor beta chains in this list originate from one sample, sequenced in a study of prognosis after radiotherapy for stage I lung cancer. Amplification of the TCR beta CDR3 (from genomic DNA) was done by two-round multiplex PCR. It was primers specific to each TRBV and TRBJ gene that first-round PCR used. Using its own MiXCR run on the multiplex PCR reads, TCRdb lists one record per CDR3 protein. Of about 36,000 distinct CDR3 sequences in the sample, less than 40% were seen once. The input for sequencing was PBMCs, taken before or after stereotactic body radiation therapy (not recorded which). These receptors came from a donor of 50 years or more with non-small cell lung cancer.

This clonotype was counted many times. The J gene is TRBJ2-4, the V gene TRBV28; either TRBD1 or TRBD2 may fit D (5 bases each). V shed 8 bases and J shed 1 base, with 9 bases lying between them. Germline assignment: CDR1 MDHEN and CDR2 SYDVKM. This CDR3 has 13 residues. The CDR3 DNA reads as TGTGCCAGCTGGGACGCGGCCAAAAACATTCAGTACTTC. Its translation: CASWDAAKNIQYF.

There are many counts of this clonotype. This chain connects TRBV6-1 to TRBJ2-2, with a possible D match to TRBD1 (6 bases). This CDR3 is built from 14 residues. V was shortened by 6 bases and J by 6 bases, with 14 bases between the two germline ends. The germline V gene encodes CDR1 MNHNS and CDR2 SASEGT. The chain's CDR3 is CASRQGTQPGELFF. CDR3 bases: TGTGCCAGCAGACAGGGCACCCAACCCGGGGAGCTGTTTTTT.

This clonotype was counted only a few times. A far larger clone is one base from this, pointing to a likely read error. The chain recombines TRBV6-5 with TRBJ2-2; TRBD1 agrees at 9 bases. The germline CDR1 and CDR2 sequences are MNHEY and SVGAGI. This CDR3 comprises 16 residues. The V and J ends lost 3 bases and 7 bases, in that order; junction bases with no gene match: 9. Written as DNA, the CDR3 is TGTGCCAGCAGTTATCTTCCGGGACAGGGAGTCGGGGAGCTGTTTTTT. Translated, it gives CASSYLPGQGVGELFF.

This clonotype was picked up a small number of times. A read error likely explains this, since a far larger clone differs by one base. The rearrangement links TRBV6-1 to TRBJ2-3; the match to TRBD1 covers 9 bases. The V gene's germline CDR1 is MNHNS and CDR2 SASEGT. There are 14 residues in the CDR3. This chain's CDR3 is CVSRGQGEADTQYF. CDR3 in DNA: TGTGTCAGCAGGGGACAGGGTGAGGCAGATACGCAGTATTTT.

This clonotype was seen many times. The rearrangement links TRBV5-1 to TRBJ1-1; no firm D call. CDR1 and CDR2 from the germline V gene are SGHRS and YFSETQ. The CDR3 loop spans 13 amino acids. V was pared by 0 bases and J by 6 bases, with 9 bases between. The CDR3 spells CASSLEALSEAFF. Here the CDR3 DNA reads TGCGCCAGCAGCTTGGAAGCCCTCTCTGAAGCTTTCTTT.

The chain employs TRBV20-1 and TRBJ1-1; no definite D call. CDR1 DFQATT and CDR2 SNEGSKA come from the germline V gene (reference sequence). Trimming took 7 bases from V and 2 from J, leaving 17 bases between them. This CDR3 spans 14 amino acids. CDR3 protein: CSEGGHGKNTEAFF. CDR3 DNA sequence: TGCAGTGAGGGAGGCCACGGAAAAAACACTGAAGCTTTCTTT.

Ten or more counts support this clonotype. This sequence joins TRBV11-1 and TRBJ2-3; D possibly corresponds to TRBD2 (6 bases). This CDR3 is built from 17 residues. Trimming left V 5 bases short and J 2 bases short, with 20 bases between. CDR1 is SGHAT and CDR2 is FQDESV in the germline V gene (reference sequence). The CDR3 nucleotides read TGTGCCAGCAGCCCACCGGGACTCCTAAAGCCCACAGATACGCAGTATTTT. This codes for CASSPPGLLKPTDTQYF.

This clonotype was seen ten or more times. V usage is TRBV6-1 and J usage is TRBJ2-1; 13 bases agree with TRBD2. The trim removed 4 bases at V and 7 bases at J, leaving 4 bases unmatched. The CDR3 consists of 15 residues. Germline CDR1 and CDR2: MNHNS and SASEGT. The CDR3: CASSGWTSGRNEQFF. Written as DNA, the CDR3 is TGTGCCAGCAGTGGTTGGACTAGCGGGAGAAATGAGCAGTTCTTC.

By sample share, this clonotype is medium-sized. The rearrangement uses TRBV6-8 and TRBJ2-2, with TRBD2 matching 7 bases. V dropped 0 bases and J dropped 4; count of bases not matched to a gene: 8. Per the germline V gene, CDR1 is MNHGY and CDR2 is SAAAGT. CDR3 length: 17 amino acids. The CDR3 here is CASSYSAAGGSTGELFF. In nucleotides, the CDR3 is TGTGCCAGCAGTTACTCGGCGGCCGGGGGGTCCACCGGGGAGCTGTTTTTT.